The following is a TCR beta chain sequence with its context. Its target antigen remains unknown. No per-base quality is available; no much larger clone lies one base away. V and J are truncated by 8 bases and 1 base respectively, leaving an intervening sequence of 8 bases. The CDR3 holds 12 amino acids from the cysteine to the phenylalanine. Of the read, only the CDR3 DNA is kept; its 36 bases are in frame from base 1. CDR1 and CDR2, looked up from the germline V gene (reference sequence), are MNHEY and SMNVEV. At one collaborating source in Seattle, patients were enrolled during active infection and were followed longitudinally through the course of disease. Collaborating institutions collected whole blood in K2EDTA tubes following their own protocols. Collaborator samples were shipped for TCRbeta analysis as frozen whole blood, isolated PBMCs, or DNA extracted from either sample type. The entry originates in a study of blood T cell repertoires in COVID-19 (dated by TCRdb to between 2020 and 2021). Regarding the study in general: Collaborator samples came from the United States, Italy and Spain and covered acute and convalescent phases of COVID-19. The samples were drawn from the first 160 participants of the ongoing ImmuneRACE study and from 950 to 1,500 subjects provided by 6 global collaborators. A freely available public database, intended as a resource for researchers studying the immune response to SARS-CoV-2, is where the repertoires were released. The dataset comprised deeply sampled blood TCRbeta repertoires from subjects exposed to, actively infected with, or recovered from COVID-19. The material from the prospective study consisted of cDNA or gDNA derived from T cells, B-cell-depleted T cells, or PBMCs. Where HLA class I and class II types were available, the types were taken from metadata supplied by the sample provider, not from assay-based typing. A de-identified subject ID, COVID-19 status, age in years and sex were almost always included in the sample metadata. The investigation overall reported the following: The amount of clinical and demographic metadata varied by source and participant and was provided uncurated.

TCRbeta CDR3 regions were amplified from genomic DNA using the immunoSEQ Assay, a bias-controlled multiplex PCR. Turning to the authors' computational methods: Within the assay, amplification of reference gene primers was used to estimate how many nucleated cells each sample contained. Sequence reads were collapsed and filtered to measure the absolute abundance of every unique TCRbeta CDR3 rearrangement. For each sample, productive Simpson clonality was calculated as the square root of Simpson's diversity index over productive rearrangements. TCRdb holds this immuneACCESS table with in-frame rearrangements only. Some clones are missing; in checked studies, unresolved V genes explain under half, and the rest has no known cause. The V and J calls and clone size come from that table; D and trimming were worked out from the DNA. The sample table holds roughly 300,000 clones, of which approximately 89% were seen once. Approximately 2% of the sample lies in the top ten.

The sequencing input was peripheral blood. This sequence originates from a woman in her twenties or thirties with COVID-19, enrolled during active disease. The chain joins TRBV27 to TRBJ2-5; the D gene is perhaps TRBD1, on 6 matching bases. The CDR3 region: CASGTFQETQYF. Read as DNA, the sequence is TGTGCCAGCGGGACATTCCAAGAGACCCAGTACTTC.